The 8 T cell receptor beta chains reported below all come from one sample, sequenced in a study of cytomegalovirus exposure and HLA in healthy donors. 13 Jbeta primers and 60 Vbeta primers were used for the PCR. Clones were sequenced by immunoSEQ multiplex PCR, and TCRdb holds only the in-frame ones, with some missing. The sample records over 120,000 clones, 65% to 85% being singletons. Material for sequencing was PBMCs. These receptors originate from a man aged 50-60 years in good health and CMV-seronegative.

The CDR3 spells CASSQARLGSGGTEAFF. DNA for the CDR3: TGCGCCAGCAGCCAAGCTCGTTTGGGGTCGGGAGGCACTGAAGCTTTCTTT. The J gene is TRBJ1-1, the V gene TRBV4-1; no reliable D call. Trimming took 1 base from V and 4 from J, leaving 19 bases between them. Germline V gives CDR1 MGHRA, CDR2 YSYEKL. The CDR3 is 17 amino acids.

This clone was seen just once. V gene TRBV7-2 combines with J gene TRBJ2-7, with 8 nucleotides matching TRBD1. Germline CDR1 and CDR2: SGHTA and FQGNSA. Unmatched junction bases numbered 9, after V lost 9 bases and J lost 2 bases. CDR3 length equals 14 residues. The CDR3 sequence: CASRSGGSAYEQYF. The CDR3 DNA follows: TGTGCCAGTCGATCAGGGGGCTCAGCCTACGAGCAGTACTTC.

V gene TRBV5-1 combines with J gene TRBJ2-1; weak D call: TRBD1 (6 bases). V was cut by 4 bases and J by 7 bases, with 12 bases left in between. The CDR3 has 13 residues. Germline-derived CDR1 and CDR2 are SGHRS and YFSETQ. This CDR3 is CASSPRTANEQFF. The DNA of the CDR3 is TGCGCCAGCAGCCCCAGGACAGCTAATGAGCAGTTCTTC.

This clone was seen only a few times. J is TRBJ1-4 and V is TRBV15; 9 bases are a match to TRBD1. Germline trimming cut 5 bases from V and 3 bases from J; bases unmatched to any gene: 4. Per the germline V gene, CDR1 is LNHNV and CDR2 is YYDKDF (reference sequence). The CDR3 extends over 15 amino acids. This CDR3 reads CATSGRQGANEKLFF. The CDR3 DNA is TGTGCCACCAGCGGAAGACAGGGGGCTAATGAAAAACTGTTTTTT.

The CDR3 nucleotides read TGTGCCAGCAGCGGCCGGGACAGGGGCGTCTCTGGGGCCAACGTCCTGACTTTC. This sequence encodes CASSGRDRGVSGANVLTF. The rearrangement uses TRBV5-4 and TRBJ2-6; TRBD1 aligns across 10 bases. The CDR3 sequence is 18 residues long. CDR1 is SGHNT, CDR2 YYREEE, per germline (reference sequence). With V trimmed by 4 bases and J by 0 bases, 7 bases remained unmatched.

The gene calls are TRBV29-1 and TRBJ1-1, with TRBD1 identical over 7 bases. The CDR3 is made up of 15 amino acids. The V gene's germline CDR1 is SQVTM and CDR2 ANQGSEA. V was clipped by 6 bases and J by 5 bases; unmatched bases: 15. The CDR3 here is CSVQRTTGKVTEAFF. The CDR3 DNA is TGCAGCGTCCAAAGAACGACAGGGAAGGTGACTGAAGCTTTCTTT.

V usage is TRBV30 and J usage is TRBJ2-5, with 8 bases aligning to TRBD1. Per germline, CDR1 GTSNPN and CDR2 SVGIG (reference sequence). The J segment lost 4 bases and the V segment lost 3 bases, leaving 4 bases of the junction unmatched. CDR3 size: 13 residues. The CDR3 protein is CAWRNRGAETQYF. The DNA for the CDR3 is TGTGCCTGGAGGAACAGGGGGGCAGAGACCCAGTACTTC.

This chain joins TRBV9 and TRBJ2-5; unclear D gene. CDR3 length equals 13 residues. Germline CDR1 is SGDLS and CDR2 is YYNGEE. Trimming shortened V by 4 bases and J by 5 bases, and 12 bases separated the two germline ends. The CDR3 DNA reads TGTGCCAGCAGCCAAACGGCCAGGGAGACCCAGTACTTC. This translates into CASSQTARETQYF.